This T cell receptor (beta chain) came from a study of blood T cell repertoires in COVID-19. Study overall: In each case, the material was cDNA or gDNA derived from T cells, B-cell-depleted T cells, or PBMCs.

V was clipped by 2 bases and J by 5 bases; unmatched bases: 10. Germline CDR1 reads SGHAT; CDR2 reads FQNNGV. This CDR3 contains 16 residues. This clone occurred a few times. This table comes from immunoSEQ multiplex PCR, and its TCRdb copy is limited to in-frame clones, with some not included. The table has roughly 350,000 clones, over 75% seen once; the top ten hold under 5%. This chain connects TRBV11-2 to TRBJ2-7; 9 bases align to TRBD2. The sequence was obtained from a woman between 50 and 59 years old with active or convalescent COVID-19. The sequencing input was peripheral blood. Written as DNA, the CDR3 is TGTGCCAGCAGCTTAAGGGCGTCTAGCGGGGCCCACGAGCAGTACTTC. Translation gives CASSLRASSGAHEQYF.